This T cell receptor (beta chain) was sequenced in a study of vaccination and CD4 T cells after COVID-19. Across the whole study: Six males and four females constituted the convalescent cohort, two of whom were Hispanic.

As to time point: late sampling 161 to 241 days after vaccination in a few convalescent patients. Study-wide findings and caveats: Spike mono-reactivity was the property of 304 of 307 vaccine-specific clones in convalescent patients.

A single record per CDR3 protein comes from TCRdb applying MiXCR to the PCR reads. Of 25,000 to 35,000 distinct CDR3 sequences listed, approximately 49% are singletons. On this clonotype: The antigen remains undetermined.

The sequence was collected from a human donor who had recovered from COVID-19. The sequencing used CD4+ T cells from blood, collected about 7 months after SARS-CoV-2 vaccination.

The CDR3 here is CASNSGTTYEQYF. In nucleotides, the CDR3 is TGTGCCAGCAACAGCGGGACTACCTACGAGCAGTACTTC. V and J are TRBV2 and TRBJ2-7; TRBD2 matches 7 bases. The germline CDR1 and CDR2 sequences are SNHLY and FYNNEI. CDR3 length equals 13 residues. After removal of 7 bases from V and 2 bases from J, the junction contained 5 bases not matched to a gene.